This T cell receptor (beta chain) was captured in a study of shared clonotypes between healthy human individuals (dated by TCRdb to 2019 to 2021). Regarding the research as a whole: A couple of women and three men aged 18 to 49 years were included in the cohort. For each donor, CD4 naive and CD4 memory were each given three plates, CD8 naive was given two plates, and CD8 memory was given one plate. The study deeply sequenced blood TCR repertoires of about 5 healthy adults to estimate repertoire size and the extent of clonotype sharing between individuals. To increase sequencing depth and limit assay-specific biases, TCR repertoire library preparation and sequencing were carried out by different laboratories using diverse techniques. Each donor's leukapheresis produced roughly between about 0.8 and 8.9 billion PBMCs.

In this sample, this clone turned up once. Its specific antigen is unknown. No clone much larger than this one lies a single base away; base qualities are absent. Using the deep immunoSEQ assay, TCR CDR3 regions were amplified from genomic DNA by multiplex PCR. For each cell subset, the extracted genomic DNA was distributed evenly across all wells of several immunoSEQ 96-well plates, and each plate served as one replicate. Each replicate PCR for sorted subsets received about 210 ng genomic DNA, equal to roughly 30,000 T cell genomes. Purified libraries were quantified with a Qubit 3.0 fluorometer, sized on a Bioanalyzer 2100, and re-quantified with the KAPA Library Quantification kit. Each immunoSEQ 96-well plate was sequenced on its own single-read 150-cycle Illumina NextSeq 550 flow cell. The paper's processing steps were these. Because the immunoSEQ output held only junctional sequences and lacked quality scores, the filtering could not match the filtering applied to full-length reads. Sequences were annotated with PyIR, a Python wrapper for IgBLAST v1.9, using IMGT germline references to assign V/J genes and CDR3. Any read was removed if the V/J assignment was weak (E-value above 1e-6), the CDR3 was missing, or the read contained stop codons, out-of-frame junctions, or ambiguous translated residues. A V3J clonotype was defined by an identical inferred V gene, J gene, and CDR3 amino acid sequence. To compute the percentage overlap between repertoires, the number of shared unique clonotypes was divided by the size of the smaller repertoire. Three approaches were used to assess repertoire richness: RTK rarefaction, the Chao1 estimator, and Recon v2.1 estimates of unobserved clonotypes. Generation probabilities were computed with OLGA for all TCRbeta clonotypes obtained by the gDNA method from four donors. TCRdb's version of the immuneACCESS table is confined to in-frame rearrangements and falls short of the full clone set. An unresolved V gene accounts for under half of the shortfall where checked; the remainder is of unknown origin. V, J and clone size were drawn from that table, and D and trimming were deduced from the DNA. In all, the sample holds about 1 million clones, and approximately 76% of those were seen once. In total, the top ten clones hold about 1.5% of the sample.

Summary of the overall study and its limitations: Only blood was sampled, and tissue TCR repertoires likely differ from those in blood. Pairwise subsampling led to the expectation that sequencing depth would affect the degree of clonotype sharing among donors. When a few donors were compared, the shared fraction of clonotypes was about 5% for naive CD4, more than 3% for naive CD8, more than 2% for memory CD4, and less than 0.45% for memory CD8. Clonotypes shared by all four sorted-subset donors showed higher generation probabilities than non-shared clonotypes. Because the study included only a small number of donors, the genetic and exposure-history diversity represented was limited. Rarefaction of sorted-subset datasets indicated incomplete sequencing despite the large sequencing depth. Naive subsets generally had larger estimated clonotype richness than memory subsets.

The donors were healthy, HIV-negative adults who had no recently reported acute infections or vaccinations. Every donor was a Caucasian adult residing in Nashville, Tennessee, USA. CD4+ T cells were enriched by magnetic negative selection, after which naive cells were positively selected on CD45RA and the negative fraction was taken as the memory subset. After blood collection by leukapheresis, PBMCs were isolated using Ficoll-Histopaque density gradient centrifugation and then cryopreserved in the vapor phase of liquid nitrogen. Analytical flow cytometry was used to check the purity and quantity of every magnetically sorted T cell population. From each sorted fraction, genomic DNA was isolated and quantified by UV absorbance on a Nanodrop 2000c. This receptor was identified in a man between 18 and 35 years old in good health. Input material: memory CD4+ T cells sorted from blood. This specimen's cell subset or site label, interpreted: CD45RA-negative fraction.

The CDR3 has the sequence CSATHRNEQYF. At the DNA level, the sequence is TGCAGTGCTACCCACAGGAACGAGCAGTACTTC. The chain joins TRBV20-1 to TRBJ2-7; the D gene is perhaps TRBD1, on 5 matching bases. The trim is 4 bases for V and 5 bases for J, with a gap of 9 bases between the germline ends. For CDR1 and CDR2, the germline V gene (reference sequence) lists DFQATT and SNEGSKA. From the cysteine through the phenylalanine, the CDR3 covers 11 amino acids. Only the CDR3 DNA stays, 33 bases, in frame from base 1.